A selection of T cell receptor beta chains follows, all from one sample in a study of cytomegalovirus exposure and HLA in healthy donors. Generated by immunoSEQ multiplex PCR, the TCRdb table keeps only in-frame clones and is missing some. The table lists 150,000 to 200,000 clones. The sample consisted of PBMCs. These receptors all come from a man aged 25 to 40 in good health and CMV-seronegative. Each CDR3 is given with its conserved first and last residue.

v_gene	j_gene	CDR3aa
TRBV27	TRBJ2-7	CASSIILGTGEGEQYF
TRBV10-3	TRBJ1-2	CAIRPTGDFRYGYTF
TRBV6-1	TRBJ1-1	CASSPPPGVNTEAFF
TRBV28	TRBJ1-3	CASSTGQGARNTIYF
TRBV6-1	TRBJ2-7	CASSEYYSSSSYEQYF
TRBV10-1	TRBJ2-1	CASSGATDEQFF
TRBV5-1	TRBJ2-3	CASSAGLAGWGDTQYF
TRBV7-3	TRBJ1-2	CASSATSGLGYTF
TRBV25-1	TRBJ2-3	CASSEDRGFTDTQYF
TRBV5-6	TRBJ2-1	CASGITGDNEQFF
TRBV30	TRBJ1-2	CAWSLDRGHGYTF
TRBV5-1	TRBJ2-7	CASSSTGTGSEQYF
TRBV28	TRBJ1-1	CASSLLGPLSATEAFF
TRBV5-1	TRBJ2-7	CASSRDSHPNEQYF
TRBV19	TRBJ1-1	CASATGQGATEAFF
TRBV28	TRBJ1-4	CASRPTRQGAGEKLFF
TRBV2	TRBJ1-6	CAGSPGRGSPLHF
TRBV5-1	TRBJ1-1	CASTQGPGPLTEAFF
TRBV15	TRBJ2-7	CATSRDPSSSYEQYF
TRBV27	TRBJ1-1	CASSFTTDWGEAFF
TRBV18	TRBJ1-1	CASSPKGQGTEAFF
TRBV5-1	TRBJ2-7	CASSLGDISSYEQYF
TRBV15	TRBJ1-1	CATSRQGIGNTEAFF
TRBV6-5	TRBJ1-2	CASSYSGRPYGYTF
TRBV5-1	TRBJ2-7	CASSLGSHGNEQYF
TRBV5-6	TRBJ1-1	CASSKTGAAGGTEAFF
TRBV15	TRBJ2-1	CATSFGLAGAPDEQFF
TRBV29-1	TRBJ1-2	CSVVHQTGDYGYTF
TRBV6-5	TRBJ1-1	CASTTGRITEAFF
TRBV30	TRBJ2-1	CAWSSLAGMSNEQFF
TRBV9	TRBJ2-4	CASSVDEGTGNIQYF
TRBV2	TRBJ1-3	CASSGRDSIYSGNTIYF
TRBV6-1	TRBJ2-2	CASISTGTGTGELFF
TRBV7-8	TRBJ2-7	CASSPGSWAEQYF
TRBV6-6	TRBJ1-6	CAVLGGDSPLHF
TRBV12-5	TRBJ1-1	CASPFGTPYTEAFF
TRBV28	TRBJ2-2	CASSFIAGGRGTGELFF
TRBV27	TRBJ2-1	CASSLYEDRDYNEQFF
TRBV7-9	TRBJ1-1	CASSGGQRPTKAFF
TRBV2	TRBJ1-5	CASSADRISNQPQHF